This entry is about one T cell receptor (beta chain). Its antigen is still unknown. The data derive from a study of vaccination and CD4 T cells after COVID-19. The CDR3 has 12 amino acids. Trimming stripped 6 bases from V and 11 bases from J, with 16 bases between. CDR1 and CDR2 from the germline V gene are WNHNN and SYGVQD (reference sequence). The Oncomine TCR Beta short-read assay sequenced DNA from cultured CD4+ T cells. From cultured CD4+ T cells, genomic DNA was extracted. Via MiXCR, TCRdb re-called the PCR reads, giving one row per CDR3 protein. The sample yields about 4,500 distinct CDR3 sequences, about a fifth seen once. The treatment was: approximately 10-day PBMC culture with coronavirus spike peptide pools or control peptides (ViraFEST assay). In this cohort, PCR tests turned positive between March and December 2020, predating US Alpha, Beta and Delta variants.

The rearrangement joins TRBV10-1 to TRBJ1-1; possible D gene TRBD1, 5 bases. The clonotype comes from a human donor who had recovered from COVID-19. Sequencing used CD4+ T cells from blood, cultured in vitro, obtained after SARS-CoV-2 vaccination. The CDR3 region has the DNA TGCGCCAGCAGCCGAGGGGACGCTAGGGCTTTCTTT. Residues: CASSRGDARAFF.